The next 29 T cell receptor beta chains were all read from a single sample in a study of cytomegalovirus exposure and HLA in healthy donors. The PCR made use of 60 Vbeta and 13 Jbeta primers. Here immunoSEQ multiplex PCR was the method, and the copy in TCRdb shows in-frame clones only, minus some. This table has around 140,000 clones, around three fifths appearing once. The sequenced material came from PBMCs. Receptor source: a male donor in good health and CMV-seronegative.

The chain links TRBV28 to TRBJ1-1; D ambiguous. The CDR3 sequence is 13 residues long. Between the trimmed V and J ends, which lost 3 bases and 5 bases, there was a span of 10 bases. CDR1 and CDR2 from the germline V gene are MDHEN and SYDVKM. CDR3 nucleotide sequence: TGTGCCAGCAGTTTCGCTAGCCTTACTGAAGCTTTCTTT. Its protein is CASSFASLTEAFF.

The chain has TRBV7-9 and TRBJ1-2; 8 nucleotides line up with TRBD1. With V trimmed by 6 bases and J by 6 bases, 12 bases remained unmatched. The CDR3 has 15 amino acids. The germline gives CDR1 SEHNR, CDR2 FQNEAQ (reference sequence). The CDR3: CASRGGSQGADGYTF. The CDR3 DNA follows: TGTGCCAGCAGGGGGGGGAGCCAGGGGGCTGATGGCTACACCTTC.

This clone has a handful of counts. This rearrangement joins TRBV20-1 to TRBJ1-1; D is unresolved. Trimming stripped 6 bases from V and 4 bases from J, with 9 bases between. The CDR3 consists of 11 residues. Germline V gives CDR1 DFQATT, CDR2 SNEGSKA (reference sequence). CDR3 region: CSAPPSTEAFF. The CDR3 DNA follows: TGCAGTGCCCCCCCGAGCACTGAAGCTTTCTTT.

The gene calls are TRBV7-6 and TRBJ2-1, with D possibly TRBD1 on 5 matching bases. From germline, CDR1 is SGHVS and CDR2 FNYEAQ. The CDR3 spans 15 residues. Between the trimmed V and J ends, which lost 0 bases and 1 base, there was a span of 7 bases. Here the CDR3 reads CASSLAGASYNEQFF. In DNA form, the CDR3 reads TGTGCCAGCAGCTTAGCAGGGGCGTCCTACAATGAGCAGTTCTTC.

This chain connects TRBV19 to TRBJ2-3, with D unclear. This CDR3 has 14 amino acids. Germline V gene lookup returns CDR1 LNHDA and CDR2 SQIVND (reference sequence). The V gene lost 4 bases and the J gene lost 0 bases, with 8 bases spanning the gap. The CDR3, as DNA: TGTGCCAGTAGTAAAGACCTTAGCACAGATACGCAGTATTTT. It encodes CASSKDLSTDTQYF. Looking up the rest from reference TRBV19 and TRBJ2-3 gives the full variable domain: DGGITQSPKYLFRKEGQNVTLSCEQNLNHDAMYWYRQDPGQGLRLIYYSQIVNDFQKGDIAEGYSVSREKKESFPLTVTSAQKNPTAFYLCASSKDLSTDTQYFGPGTRLTVL.

This rearrangement joins TRBV6-5 to TRBJ2-4, with 8 nucleotides matching TRBD1. CDR1 and CDR2 (germline): MNHEY, SVGAGI. There are 14 residues in the CDR3. The V gene end was trimmed by 5 bases and the J gene end by 8 bases; junction bases not matched to a gene: 8. The DNA for the CDR3 is TGTGCCAGCAGTCACCGGGACAGGAGAGACATTCAGTACTTC. This sequence encodes CASSHRDRRDIQYF.

The CDR3, as DNA: TGTGCCAGTAGTGCGGGTAATCAGCCCCAGCATTTT. Protein sequence: CASSAGNQPQHF. The gene calls are TRBV19 and TRBJ1-5; D is ambiguous. The V end lost 5 bases, the J end lost 4 bases, and 6 bases lay between the germline ends. This CDR3 is built from 12 residues. Germline CDR1 LNHDA, CDR2 SQIVND (reference sequence).

This clone turned up a few times. CDR3 coding DNA: TGTGCCAGCAGCCAATCCGGGACTAACCAAGAGACCCAGTACTTC. Residues: CASSQSGTNQETQYF. This rearrangement joins TRBV7-2 to TRBJ2-5; 7 bases align to TRBD2. The CDR3 is 15 amino acids. CDR1 is SGHTA, CDR2 FQGNSA, per germline. Trimming took 5 bases from V and 0 from J; bases not matched to a gene: 6. Based on the CDR3 plus reference TRBV7-2 and TRBJ2-5, the full variable domain is GAGVSQSPSNKVTEKGKDVELRCDPISGHTALYWYRQSLGQGLEFLIYFQGNSAPDKSGLPSDRFSAERTGGSVSTLTIQRTQQEDSAVYLCASSQSGTNQETQYFGPGTRLLVL.

The rearrangement links TRBV4-3 to TRBJ1-2; 7 bases line up with TRBD1. Germline CDR1 is LGHNA and CDR2 is YSLEER. V lost 0 bases to trimming and J lost 8 bases; unmatched junction nucleotides: 21. The CDR3 length is 19 residues. The CDR3 sequence is CASSQDQSLGTAFPYGYTF. DNA of the CDR3: TGCGCCAGCAGCCAAGATCAAAGCCTTGGGACAGCTTTTCCGTACGGCTACACCTTC.

This chain connects TRBV5-1 to TRBJ2-5; D possibly corresponds to TRBD1 (6 bases). The V end was cut by 4 bases, the J end by 4 bases, with 17 bases between. CDR3 length equals 15 residues. Looked up from germline, CDR1 is SGHRS and CDR2 is YFSETQ. CDR3 nucleotides: TGCGCCAGCAGCGGGGCGACAGGTACGGCAGAGACCCAGTACTTC. The encoded protein is CASSGATGTAETQYF.

This clone was seen only a few times. The chain has TRBV29-1 and TRBJ1-1; D is possibly TRBD1 (5 bases). CDR1 is SQVTM, CDR2 ANQGSEA, per germline. This CDR3 has 13 residues. V was cut by 7 bases and J by 6 bases, with 18 bases left in between. CDR3 in DNA: TGCAGCGCCCGGGGGTTCAATCGCCCTGAAGCTTTCTTT. Amino acids: CSARGFNRPEAFF.

The rearrangement joins TRBV5-8 to TRBJ2-1; 9 bases are a match to TRBD1. The CDR3 runs 14 residues. Trimming cost V 3 bases and J 4 bases; bases outside gene matches: 2. CDR1 and CDR2 (germline): SGHTS, YDEGEE. CDR3 in amino acids: CASSWTGEYNEQFF. In DNA form, the CDR3 reads TGTGCCAGCAGCTGGACAGGGGAATACAATGAGCAGTTCTTC. Complete variable domain (other parts from reference TRBV5-8 and TRBJ2-1): EAGVTQSPTHLIKTRGQQATLRCSPISGHTSVYWYQQALGLGLQFLLWYDEGEERNRGNFPPRFSGRQFPNYSSELNVNALELEDSALYLCASSWTGEYNEQFFGPGTRLTVL.

This clone was counted between two and nine times. J is TRBJ2-7 and V is TRBV5-4, with 7 bases lining up with TRBD2. Trimming cost V 3 bases and J 6 bases; bases outside gene matches: 6. The germline V gene has CDR1 SGHNT and CDR2 YYREEE (reference sequence). This CDR3 has 13 amino acids. CDR3 region: CASSSGGEGEQYF. CDR3 in DNA: TGTGCCAGCAGCTCGGGGGGAGAGGGCGAGCAGTACTTC.

The chain couples TRBV7-9 to TRBJ1-1, with a weak D call TRBD1 (5 bases). The length of the CDR3 is 14 residues. V gave up 7 bases and J gave up 3 bases, with 15 bases separating them. Germline loops: CDR1 SEHNR, CDR2 FQNEAQ (reference sequence). The CDR3 is CASKYPGGDTEAFF. DNA for the CDR3: TGTGCCAGCAAGTACCCGGGGGGGGACACTGAAGCTTTCTTT.

This clone was seen a handful of times. This chain connects TRBV30 to TRBJ2-7; 7 bases map to TRBD1. The V segment lost 3 bases and the J segment 3 bases; nucleotides outside the gene matches: 8. From germline, CDR1 is GTSNPN and CDR2 SVGIG (reference sequence). The CDR3 is 14 amino acids. Here the CDR3 DNA reads TGTGCCTGGAGAAGACAGGGTGGAGGCTACGAGCAGTACTTC. Translating gives CAWRRQGGGYEQYF.

The chain joins TRBV27 to TRBJ1-1, with D perhaps matching TRBD1 (5 bases). Trimming took 11 bases from V and 1 from J, leaving 17 bases between them. The CDR3 is 14 amino acids. Germline V gene sequence: CDR1 MNHEY, CDR2 SMNVEV (reference sequence). In nucleotides, the CDR3 is TGTGCCGCCCGGGGGGGGGTCAGGAACACTGAAGCTTTCTTT. Its protein product is CAARGGVRNTEAFF.

The V call is TRBV7-8, the J call TRBJ2-7; D uncertain. Germline-derived CDR1 and CDR2 are SGHVS and FQNEAQ. CDR3 length: 13 amino acids. V lost 1 base and J 5 bases, leaving 9 bases between the germline ends. CDR3: CASSLEQLHEQYF. The CDR3 DNA follows: TGTGCCAGCAGCTTAGAACAGCTCCACGAGCAGTACTTC. Full variable domain (missing parts from reference TRBV7-8 and TRBJ2-7): GAGVSQSPRYKVAKRGQDVALRCDPISGHVSLFWYQQALGQGPEFLTYFQNEAQLDKSGLPSDRFFAERPEGSVSTLKIQRTQQEDSAVYLCASSLEQLHEQYFGPGTRLTVT.

This rearrangement joins TRBV6-6 to TRBJ2-5; D might be TRBD1 (6 bases). V lost 7 bases, J lost 4 bases, and 13 bases lay in between. The germline gives CDR1 MNHNY, CDR2 SVGAGI (reference sequence). This CDR3 has 13 amino acids. The CDR3 DNA sequence: TGTGCCAGCAAAAAGGGGGAAGGAGAGACCCAGTACTTC. It translates to CASKKGEGETQYF.

The chain joins TRBV27 to TRBJ2-5; 9 bases agree with TRBD1. The CDR3 has 13 amino acids. After removal of 5 bases from V and 5 bases from J, the junction contained 3 bases not matched to a gene. Germline CDR1 and CDR2: MNHEY and SMNVEV (reference sequence). The CDR3 nucleotides are TGTGCCAGCAGTCACAGGGGGCCGGAGACCCAGTACTTC. Protein sequence: CASSHRGPETQYF.

This chain joins TRBV7-9 and TRBJ2-3; possible D gene TRBD2, 7 bases. The ends were cut back, 0 bases at V and 4 bases at J, with 11 bases in the middle. The CDR3 is 15 amino acids. The germline gives CDR1 SEHNR, CDR2 FQNEAQ (reference sequence). CDR3 region: CASSLAGGPADTQYF. The CDR3, as DNA: TGTGCCAGCAGCTTAGCGGGGGGGCCCGCAGATACGCAGTATTTT.

The J gene is TRBJ1-3, the V gene TRBV19; D unclear. The CDR3 contains 15 residues. Germline lookup yields CDR1 LNHDA and CDR2 SQIVND (reference sequence). With 0 bases removed from V and 0 bases from J, the gap between germline ends came to 6 bases. The CDR3 loop is CASSIDRGSGNTIYF. The CDR3 DNA reads as TGTGCCAGTAGTATAGATCGGGGCTCTGGAAACACCATATATTTT.

The gene calls are TRBV7-8 and TRBJ2-6; TRBD1 matches at 7 bases. This CDR3 has 18 amino acids. J lost 1 base, V lost 1 base, and 7 bases had no gene match. Germline CDR1 reads SGHVS; CDR2 reads FQNEAQ. CDR3 sequence reads: CASSLEGRGRSGANVLTF. CDR3 coding DNA: TGTGCCAGCAGCTTAGAAGGAAGGGGGCGATCTGGGGCCAACGTCCTGACTTTC.

The CDR3, as DNA: TGTGCCAGCAGCTGGGAGGGTGAAGCTTTCTTT. Amino acids: CASSWEGEAFF. The chain employs TRBV11-1 and TRBJ1-1, with D uncertain. CDR1 is SGHAT, CDR2 FQDESV, per germline (reference sequence). V lost 4 bases and J 7 bases, leaving 7 bases between the germline ends. The CDR3 has 11 residues.

The V and J genes are TRBV18 and TRBJ2-7; 8 nucleotides agree with TRBD2. V lost 3 bases, J lost 0 bases, and 7 bases stayed unmatched. There are 16 residues in the CDR3. Germline loops: CDR1 KGHSH, CDR2 LQKENI. CDR3 sequence reads: CASSPLPGTSSYEQYF. The CDR3 coding sequence is TGTGCCAGCTCACCCCTCCCCGGGACTAGCTCCTACGAGCAGTACTTC.

This clone has only a few counts. The chain couples TRBV11-1 to TRBJ1-4; D might be TRBD1 (6 bases). Per germline, CDR1 SGHAT and CDR2 FQDESV (reference sequence). This CDR3 is 14 amino acids long. Trimming cost V 6 bases and J 4 bases, with 12 bases left between them. The CDR3 bases are TGTGCCAGCAGTTTGGACAGCGTTAATGAAAAACTGTTTTTT. Its protein is CASSLDSVNEKLFF.

The rearrangement uses TRBV10-2 and TRBJ2-5, with 8 bases lining up with TRBD2. Gene TRBJ2-7 matches the end of the DNA better, so the J call may be wrong. Germline loops: CDR1 WSHSY, CDR2 SAAADI. This CDR3 contains 15 residues. The CDR3 region has the DNA TGCGCCAGCAGGGCTAGCGGGCGACCCTCCTACGAGCAGTACTTC. This encodes CASRASGRPSYEQYF.

This rearrangement joins TRBV29-1 to TRBJ2-1, with a weak D call TRBD2 (7 bases). The germline CDR1 and CDR2 sequences are SQVTM and ANQGSEA. The CDR3 is 16 amino acids. Trimming pared 1 base from V and 4 bases from J, leaving 17 bases between. CDR3 sequence (DNA): TGCAGCGTTGAAGGGGTGGGGGGGCGCGGATACAATGAGCAGTTCTTC. The encoded protein is CSVEGVGGRGYNEQFF.

This clone was seen a handful of times. The chain joins TRBV18 to TRBJ1-1; 8 bases are a match to TRBD1. The germline V gene has CDR1 KGHSH and CDR2 LQKENI. Trimming at V came to 3 bases and at J to 7 bases, leaving 13 bases not matched to a gene. The CDR3 is 16 residues long. This CDR3 reads CASSPRTGNLGGEAFF. As DNA, the CDR3 is TGTGCCAGCTCACCGCGGACAGGGAACCTTGGAGGTGAAGCTTTCTTT.

This clone was counted only a few times. The chain has TRBV4-3 and TRBJ2-3; 9 bases are shared with TRBD2. CDR1 LGHNA and CDR2 YSLEER come from the germline V gene. The CDR3 contains 19 residues. The ends lost 0 bases at V and 2 bases at J; junction bases unmatched: 12. The CDR3: CASSQDLGASGKITDTQYF. As DNA, the CDR3 is TGCGCCAGCAGCCAAGATTTGGGAGCTAGCGGGAAGATCACAGATACGCAGTATTTT.